There are a few counts of the clone carrying this T cell receptor beta chain. This sample was included in a study of blood T cell repertoires in COVID-19. Sequenced by immunoSEQ multiplex PCR; TCRdb stores in-frame clones only, minus some. The data contain 270,000 or so clones, around 85% of them singletons. Sequencing was done on a sample of peripheral blood. This sequence was found in a woman in her 30s with COVID-19, enrolled during active disease.

The CDR3 reads CASSLLGTGRSNQPQHF. The CDR3 nucleotides are TGTGCCAGCAGTTTATTGGGGACAGGGCGAAGCAATCAGCCCCAGCATTTT. The chain carries TRBV27 and TRBJ1-5; TRBD1 matches 9 bases. Germline V CDR1 and CDR2: MNHEY, SMNVEV (reference sequence). The CDR3 totals 17 residues. The junction had 5 bases not matched to a gene; V was cut back by 1 base and J by 1 base.